This T cell receptor (beta chain) was sequenced for a study of Tregs in tolerant kidney transplant recipients (dated by TCRdb to between 2019 and 2020). Notes on the research overall: Related donors were used in the transplants with nonmyeloablative bone marrow transplantation, and mixed chimerism was transient in the human trials. Before combined kidney and bone marrow transplantation, this study identified donor-specific regulatory T cells using TCRbeta sequencing and then followed those same cells after transplant. Here is what the overall study found, with its caveats: PCR primers changed over time for some patients, so nucleotide-level comparison across those patients' samples was not possible. Because the study included only a small number of patients, the results must be confirmed in larger populations and under other immunosuppression protocols. Biological reproducibility was not examined directly, but technical replication error appeared to be minimal. Expanding Tregs with activated donor B cells appeared to identify the most biologically relevant and donor-specific TCRbeta repertoire. In tolerant patients, the expansion of donor-specific Tregs was greater than global Treg expansion, suggesting that the expansion was antigen-driven rather than nonspecific.

Notes on this clone: The antigen this receptor binds is unknown. No per-base quality is available; no much larger clone lies one base away.

This specimen's time point label, interpreted: blood sample drawn before combined kidney and bone marrow transplant. Thawed PBMCs were FACS-sorted into unstimulated Tregs (CD4+CD25+CD127-), CD4+ non-Tregs (CD4+CD25-), CD4 cells and CD8 cells. Patients were 4 combined kidney and bone marrow transplant recipients from the ITN036ST trial, and only these trial subjects had samples available. Healthy control blood was processed to PBMCs by Ficoll density gradient and cryopreserved, and patient PBMCs were collected before and after transplant. Genomic DNA was extracted from sorted cells with the QIAGEN DNeasy Blood and Tissue Kit for TCRbeta CDR3 sequencing. Through immunoSEQ, high-throughput TCRbeta CDR3 sequencing was done commercially, including PCR amplification with internal controls and bias correction. In the original analysis: Unique productive TCRbeta sequences were defined by CDR3 nucleotide sequence where primers matched, and otherwise by CDR3 amino acid sequence together with Vbeta and Jbeta genes. As a correction for sorting error, sequences shared between sorted populations at a frequency ratio of 2:1 or less were discarded, and the remaining shared sequences were assigned to the higher population. Donor-reactive sequences were defined as at least 5-fold expanded in CFSE-low cells versus unstimulated cells, with frequency of at least 0.01% in CFSE-low cells. Repertoire divergence was quantified by Jensen-Shannon divergence calculated from the top 100 TCRbeta sequences ranked by frequency. For samples with multiple sequencing runs, sorting error was corrected separately for each run before the runs were pooled. Held by TCRdb, this immuneACCESS table contains in-frame sequences only and omits some clones. Under half of the omission traces to an unresolved V gene where checked; the cause of the rest is unknown. V and J calls and clone size are copied from that table; D and trimming were computed from the DNA. Present in this sample are about 110,000 clones, roughly 89% of which were seen just once. Of the sample, roughly 0.35% is held by the ten largest clones.

The sequencing used CD4+ T cells from blood, collected before the transplant. This receptor was taken from a human donor who received a combined kidney and bone marrow transplant.

CDR3 loop: CASGERSPADTQYF. The nucleotide sequence is TGCGCCAGCGGAGAGCGGAGCCCGGCAGATACGCAGTATTTT. The receptor chain draws on TRBV5-1 and TRBJ2-3, and perhaps TRBD2 as D gene, on 5 matching bases. The CDR3, cysteine through phenylalanine, is 14 amino acids long. The retained sequence is limited to the CDR3, 42 bases, with the frame set at the first base. V was cut back by 7 bases and J by 4 bases, leaving a gap of 16 bases between them. The germline V gene yields SGHRS for CDR1 and YFSETQ for CDR2.